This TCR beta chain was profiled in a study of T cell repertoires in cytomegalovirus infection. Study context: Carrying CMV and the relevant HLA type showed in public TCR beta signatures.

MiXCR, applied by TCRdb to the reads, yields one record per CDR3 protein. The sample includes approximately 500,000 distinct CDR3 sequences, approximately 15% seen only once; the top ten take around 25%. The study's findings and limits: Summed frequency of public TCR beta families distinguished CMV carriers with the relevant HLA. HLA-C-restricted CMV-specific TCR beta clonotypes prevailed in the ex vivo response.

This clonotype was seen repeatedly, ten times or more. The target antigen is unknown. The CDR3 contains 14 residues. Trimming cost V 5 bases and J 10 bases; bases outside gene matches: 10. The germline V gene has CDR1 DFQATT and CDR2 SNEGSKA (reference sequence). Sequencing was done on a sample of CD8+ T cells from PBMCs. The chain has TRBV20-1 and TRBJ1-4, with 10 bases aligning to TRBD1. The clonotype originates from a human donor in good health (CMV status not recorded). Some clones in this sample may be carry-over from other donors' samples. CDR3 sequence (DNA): TGCAGTGCTGACCCGGACAGGGGGTTTCGAAAACTGTTTTTT. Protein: CSADPDRGFRKLFF.